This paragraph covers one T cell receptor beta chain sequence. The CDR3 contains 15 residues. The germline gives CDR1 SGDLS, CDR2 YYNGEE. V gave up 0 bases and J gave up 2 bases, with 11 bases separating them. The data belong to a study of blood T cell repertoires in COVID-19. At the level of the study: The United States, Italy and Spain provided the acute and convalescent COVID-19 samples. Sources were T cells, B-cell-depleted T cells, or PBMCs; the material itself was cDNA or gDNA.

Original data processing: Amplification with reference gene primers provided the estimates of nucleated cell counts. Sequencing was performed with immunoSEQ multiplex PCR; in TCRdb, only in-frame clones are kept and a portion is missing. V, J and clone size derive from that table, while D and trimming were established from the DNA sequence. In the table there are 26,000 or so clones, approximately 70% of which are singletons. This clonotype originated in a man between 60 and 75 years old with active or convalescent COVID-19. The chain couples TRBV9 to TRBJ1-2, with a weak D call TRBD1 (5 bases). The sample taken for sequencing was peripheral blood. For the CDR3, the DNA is TGTGCCAGCAGCGTAGGCGGACGGGGGAACTATGGCTACACCTTC. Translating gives CASSVGGRGNYGYTF.